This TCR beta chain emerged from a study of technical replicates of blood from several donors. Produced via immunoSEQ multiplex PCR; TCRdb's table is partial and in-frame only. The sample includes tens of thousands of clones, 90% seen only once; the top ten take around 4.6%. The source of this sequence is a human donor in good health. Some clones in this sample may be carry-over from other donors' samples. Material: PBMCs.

CDR3 DNA sequence: TGTGCCAGCAGCGTAGGAGCCAATTTGAGGGAGACCCAGTACTTC. Protein: CASSVGANLRETQYF. The chain uses TRBV9 and TRBJ2-5; D gene ambiguous. The CDR3 runs to 15 residues. V lost 0 bases and J lost 5, with 14 bases in between. Germline CDR1 and CDR2: SGDLS and YYNGEE.